These 29 T cell receptor beta chains originate from one sample sequenced in a study of T-cell reconstitution after alpha-beta-depleted transplantation in children. Library preparation (for TCRbeta) was performed with unique molecular identifiers. A single record per CDR3 protein comes from TCRdb applying MiXCR to the PCR reads. Of hundreds of thousands of distinct CDR3 sequences listed, 20% to 30% are singletons. Source: PBMCs, taken before TCRalphabeta/CD19-depleted stem cell transplant. These receptors were collected from a girl aged 2-10 years with Fanconi anemia, due to receive a stem cell transplant.

This clonotype was seen a few times. The J gene is TRBJ2-1, the V gene TRBV5-1; D is perhaps TRBD2 (5 bases). The ends were cut back, 0 bases at V and 9 bases at J, with 13 bases in the middle. The CDR3 has 14 residues. Germline CDR1 is SGHRS and CDR2 is YFSETQ. The CDR3 is CASSLDLTRVEQFF. CDR3 bases: TGCGCCAGCAGCTTGGATCTTACTAGAGTTGAGCAGTTCTTC.

This clonotype was observed a few times. The genes are TRBV5-1 and TRBJ2-5; tentative D call: TRBD1 (5 bases). The germline gives CDR1 SGHRS, CDR2 YFSETQ. V dropped 4 bases and J dropped 4 bases, with 8 bases sitting between them. The CDR3 runs 12 residues. The CDR3 DNA reads TGCGCCAGCAGCGACAGTCGAGAGACCCAGTACTTC. Residues: CASSDSRETQYF.

This clonotype turned up a few times. The gene calls are TRBV4-2 and TRBJ2-2; 7 bases are a match to TRBD2. Unmatched junction bases numbered 11, after V lost 4 bases and J lost 3 bases. Germline V gene data show CDR1 as LGHNA and CDR2 as YNFKEQ. There are 17 residues in the CDR3. The CDR3 nucleotides read TGTGCCAGCAGCCCCGATCGGCGGGAGATGGACACCGGGGAGCTGTTTTTT. It yields the protein CASSPDRREMDTGELFF.

The J gene is TRBJ2-1, the V gene TRBV5-1, with D maybe TRBD2 (6 bases). Germline CDR1 is SGHRS and CDR2 is YFSETQ. This CDR3 contains 15 residues. V gave up 4 bases and J gave up 4 bases, with 15 bases separating them. The DNA for the CDR3 is TGCGCCAGCAGCCGAGTCCGGGACTTGTACAATGAGCAGTTCTTC. Encoded protein: CASSRVRDLYNEQFF.

This clonotype was observed a few times. The V gene is TRBV29-1, the J gene TRBJ2-1, with a possible D match to TRBD1 (5 bases). The CDR3 length is 11 residues. Germline V CDR1 and CDR2: SQVTM, ANQGSEA. The ends were cut back, 4 bases at V and 8 bases at J, with 9 bases in the middle. The chain's CDR3 is CSVGRTHEQFF. Written as DNA, the CDR3 is TGCAGCGTTGGGCGGACACATGAGCAGTTCTTC.

The genes are TRBV28 and TRBJ2-1, with 13 bases matching TRBD2. The CDR3 runs to 16 residues. The J segment lost 3 bases and the V segment lost 6 bases, leaving 5 bases of the junction unmatched. Germline V gene lookup returns CDR1 MDHEN and CDR2 SYDVKM. The DNA for the CDR3 is TGTGCCAGCAGCATACTAGCGGGAGGGATCTACAATGAGCAGTTCTTC. Protein: CASSILAGGIYNEQFF.

The chain has TRBV28 and TRBJ1-2; D possibly corresponds to TRBD1 (5 bases). This CDR3 has 14 amino acids. Between the trimmed V and J ends, which lost 2 bases and 5 bases, there was a span of 12 bases. Germline V gene sequence: CDR1 MDHEN, CDR2 SYDVKM. The CDR3 nucleotides read TGTGCCAGCAGTTTAATCGGGGCCGGGTATGGCTACACCTTC. Its translation is CASSLIGAGYGYTF.

The chain has TRBV12-3 or TRBV12-4 and TRBJ2-1; 10 bases fit TRBD2. The CDR3 totals 12 residues. V shed 3 bases, J shed 16 bases, and the junction held 6 bases outside the gene matches. The CDR3 DNA reads TGTGCCAGCAGTTTTCAGCGGGGGGGCTGCTTCTTC. This sequence encodes CASSFQRGGCFF.

This clonotype was observed a handful of times. The chain links TRBV9 to TRBJ2-3; 10 nucleotides match TRBD1. The trim removed 0 bases at V and 0 bases at J, leaving 4 bases unmatched. In germline, CDR1 is SGDLS, CDR2 YYNGEE. This CDR3 spans 17 amino acids. CDR3: CASSVAGTGVSTDTQYF. DNA for the CDR3: TGTGCCAGCAGCGTAGCAGGGACAGGGGTAAGCACAGATACGCAGTATTTT.

This clonotype was counted between two and nine times. V usage is TRBV15 and J usage is TRBJ1-2; D not resolved. The CDR3 spans 14 residues. The ends were cut back, 0 bases at V and 6 bases at J, with 11 bases in the middle. CDR1 and CDR2 (germline): LNHNV, YYDKDF (reference sequence). CDR3 DNA: TGTGCCACCAGCAGAGATTGGGAAATCGATGGCTACACCTTC. Protein product: CATSRDWEIDGYTF.

In its sample, this clonotype was seen a few times. The chain uses TRBV20-1 and TRBJ2-7, with a weak D call TRBD1 (5 bases). The V gene's germline CDR1 is DFQATT and CDR2 SNEGSKA (reference sequence). The CDR3 extends over 14 amino acids. Trimming removed 6 bases at V and 4 bases at J, with 19 bases between. The CDR3 DNA reads TGCAGTGCGGTGCCATCATCAGGGTTATACGAGCAGTACTTC. It translates to CSAVPSSGLYEQYF.

This clonotype was seen repeatedly, ten times or more. V usage is TRBV29-1 and J usage is TRBJ2-7; 8 nucleotides line up with TRBD1. Trimming cost V 4 bases and J 3 bases; bases outside gene matches: 2. Germline V gives CDR1 SQVTM, CDR2 ANQGSEA. CDR3 size: 12 residues. CDR3: CSVGTGIYEQYF. The CDR3, as DNA: TGCAGCGTTGGGACAGGGATCTACGAGCAGTACTTC.

This clonotype has a count of ten or more. This rearrangement joins TRBV5-1 to TRBJ2-7; 8 bases agree with TRBD1. The V gene's germline CDR1 is SGHRS and CDR2 YFSETQ. The CDR3 totals 16 residues. Trimming took 1 base from V and 4 from J; bases not matched to a gene: 10. CDR3 coding DNA: TGCGCCAGCAGCTTGAACACCGGGACAGGCGGTTACGAGCAGTACTTC. It specifies CASSLNTGTGGYEQYF.

This clonotype has a handful of counts. The chain combines TRBV13 with TRBJ2-1; 12 bases line up with TRBD2. Germline V lookup: CDR1 PRHDT, CDR2 FYEKMQ (reference sequence). The V and J ends lost 2 bases and 8 bases, in that order; junction bases with no gene match: 4. The CDR3 extends over 15 amino acids. CDR3 nucleotides: TGTGCCAGCAGCTTATCTAGCGGGAGGGCCTATGAGCAGTTCTTC. Protein product: CASSLSSGRAYEQFF.

This clonotype was counted ten times or more. The V call is TRBV20-1, the J call TRBJ1-2, with D perhaps matching TRBD1 (5 bases). Germline CDR1 reads DFQATT; CDR2 reads SNEGSKA (reference sequence). The CDR3 is 11 residues long. The CDR3 DNA is TGCAGCGCTGCTGGGGGAGGCGGCTACACCTTC. Translation: CSAAGGGGYTF.

The rearrangement uses TRBV4-2 and TRBJ2-3; D tentatively fits TRBD1 or TRBD2 (5 bases each). The V gene's germline CDR1 is LGHNA and CDR2 YNFKEQ. Trimming pared 1 base from V and 0 bases from J, leaving 23 bases between. The CDR3 runs to 20 residues. CDR3 sequence: CASSQAFRDRILPSTDTQYF. The CDR3 DNA sequence: TGTGCCAGCAGCCAAGCCTTCCGGGACCGCATACTTCCTAGCACAGATACGCAGTATTTT.

This clonotype has at least ten counts. CDR3 sequence: CASSPSGGAYEQYF. Written as DNA, the CDR3 is TGTGCCAGCAGCCCTAGCGGGGGGGCCTACGAGCAGTACTTC. The V gene is TRBV9, the J gene TRBJ2-7; 12 positions agree with TRBD2. The CDR3 sequence is 14 residues long. The germline V gene has CDR1 SGDLS and CDR2 YYNGEE. With 4 bases clipped from V and 2 bases from J, the junction kept 1 base outside the gene matches.

This clonotype came up a few times. The rearrangement links TRBV4-2 to TRBJ2-5; 9 nucleotides align to TRBD2. Per the germline V gene, CDR1 is LGHNA and CDR2 is YNFKEQ. This CDR3 spans 16 amino acids. Trimming took 2 bases from V and 1 from J; bases not matched to a gene: 5. For the CDR3, the DNA is TGTGCCAGCAGCCAACCGAGCGGGGGGTCCCAAGAGACCCAGTACTTC. This translates into CASSQPSGGSQETQYF.

This chain joins TRBV11-2 and TRBJ1-2; D uncertain. Germline-derived CDR1 and CDR2 are SGHAT and FQNNGV. Trimming pared 3 bases from V and 4 bases from J, leaving 9 bases between. This CDR3 contains 13 residues. CDR3 protein: CASSFGRPYGYTF. In DNA form, the CDR3 reads TGTGCCAGCAGCTTCGGCAGACCCTATGGCTACACCTTC.

The gene calls are TRBV12-3 or TRBV12-4 and TRBJ2-7; the D gene could be TRBD1 or TRBD2 (7 bases each). V lost 3 bases to trimming and J lost 2 bases, with 20 bases between them. CDR3 length: 17 residues. CDR3 amino acids: CASSFFPPRGGTYEQYF. CDR3 DNA sequence: TGTGCCAGCAGTTTCTTTCCCCCCAGGGGGGGGACCTACGAGCAGTACTTC.

This clonotype was counted at least ten times. The chain uses TRBV25-1 and TRBJ1-1; no reliable D call. The germline CDR1 and CDR2 sequences are MGHDK and SYGVNS. The CDR3 length is 11 residues. Trimming removed 8 bases from V and 11 bases from J, with 15 bases in between. This CDR3 reads CASVYSRWAFF. The CDR3 nucleotides are TGTGCCAGCGTGTATTCGCGGTGGGCTTTCTTT.

This chain connects TRBV28 to TRBJ2-1; TRBD2 agrees at 9 bases. CDR1 and CDR2 from the germline V gene are MDHEN and SYDVKM. This CDR3 comprises 13 residues. V lost 5 bases, J lost 10 bases, and 6 bases stayed unmatched. CDR3 in amino acids: CASSRAGGQEQFF. CDR3 coding DNA: TGTGCCAGCAGTCGAGCGGGGGGTCAGGAGCAGTTCTTC.

The chain couples TRBV20-1 to TRBJ2-7; 12 bases match TRBD2. Losses at the gene ends were 0 bases for V and 2 bases for J; bases not matched to a gene: 8. The CDR3 spans 17 residues. Germline V gives CDR1 DFQATT, CDR2 SNEGSKA (reference sequence). The CDR3 protein is CSARDRRTSGVTYEQYF. The CDR3 bases are TGCAGTGCTAGAGATCGTAGGACTAGCGGGGTTACCTACGAGCAGTACTTC.

There are a few counts of this clonotype. CDR3 coding DNA: TGCAGTGCTCCTAACGATCCCGGTGGGGAGACCCAGTACTTC. This encodes CSAPNDPGGETQYF. V and J are TRBV20-1 and TRBJ2-5; no firm D call. This CDR3 is built from 14 residues. Trimming took 5 bases from V and 5 from J, leaving 18 bases between them. Per the germline V gene, CDR1 is DFQATT and CDR2 is SNEGSKA (reference sequence).

The CDR3 DNA follows: TGCAGCGTCGTTGAGGGGTGGTCCCAAGAGACCCAGTACTTC. Protein product: CSVVEGWSQETQYF. This chain links TRBV29-1 with TRBJ2-5; either TRBD1 or TRBD2 may fit D (5 bases each). The V end lost 6 bases, the J end lost 1 base, and 15 bases lay between the germline ends. Germline loops: CDR1 SQVTM, CDR2 ANQGSEA. The CDR3 covers 14 residues. Complete variable domain (other parts from reference TRBV29-1 and TRBJ2-5): SAVISQKPSRDICQRGTSLTIQCQVDSQVTMMFWYRQQPGQSLTLIATANQGSEATYESGFVIDKFPISRPNLTFSTLTVSNMSPEDSSIYLCSVVEGWSQETQYFGPGTRLLVL.

This clonotype was seen at least ten times. The chain couples TRBV28 to TRBJ2-7; the match to TRBD2 covers 9 bases. The ends lost 8 bases at V and 12 bases at J; junction bases unmatched: 14. The CDR3 totals 13 residues. CDR1 is MDHEN, CDR2 SYDVKM, per germline. The CDR3 nucleotides are TGTGCCAGCTGGACTAGCGCGGATGGAAGAGGGTACTTC. As protein: CASWTSADGRGYF.

This clonotype occurred a few times. This chain joins TRBV7-3 and TRBJ2-2, with D perhaps TRBD2 (6 bases). The V gene lost 5 bases and the J gene lost 1 base, with 11 bases spanning the gap. This CDR3 has 15 amino acids. In germline, CDR1 is SGHTA, CDR2 FQGTGA. CDR3 in DNA: TGTGCCAGCAGCCGGGACTTAAAGAACACCGGGGAGCTGTTTTTT. It encodes CASSRDLKNTGELFF.

This clonotype was counted a few times. The genes are TRBV7-2 and TRBJ2-2; tentatively, D is TRBD2 (7 bases). Germline assignment: CDR1 SGHTA and CDR2 FQGNSA. V was trimmed by 3 bases and J by 4 bases, leaving 15 bases between them. The CDR3 is 16 amino acids. CDR3 sequence (DNA): TGTGCCAGCAGCTTTCATTCGGGGGGCACCACCGGGGAGCTGTTTTTT. Its translation: CASSFHSGGTTGELFF.

This clonotype was seen more than once but under ten times. The rearrangement links TRBV11-2 to TRBJ2-3, with D unclear. The length of the CDR3 is 14 residues. V was shortened by 5 bases and J by 4 bases, with 13 bases between the two germline ends. Germline V gene data show CDR1 as SGHAT and CDR2 as FQNNGV. The chain's CDR3 is CASSRLYGSDTQYF. As DNA, the CDR3 is TGTGCCAGCAGCCGTCTCTACGGGTCAGATACGCAGTATTTT. The full variable domain, its missing parts supplied by reference TRBV11-2 and TRBJ2-3, is EAGVAQSPRYKIIEKRQSVAFWCNPISGHATLYWYQQILGQGPKLLIQFQNNGVVDDSQLPKDRFSAERLKGVDSTLKIQPAKLEDSAVYLCASSRLYGSDTQYFGPGTRLTVL.